Many counts were recorded for the clone carrying this TCR beta chain. What it binds is not known. This entry belongs to a study of breast tumors, draining lymph nodes, adjacent tissues. Study-level findings and limits: Compared with basal-like, luminal-like tumors shared significantly more repertoire with nontumor tissue. Findings are consistent with lymph node origin and intratumoral expansion of most tumor T cells.

Samples came from axillary lymph nodes draining the breast cancer. One entry per CDR3 protein results from TCRdb running MiXCR on the multiplex PCR reads. Of approximately 130,000 distinct CDR3 sequences detected, around 21% appear once; the ten largest clones hold 2% to 2.5%. V lost 3 bases and J lost 0, with 6 bases in between. The CDR3 extends over 15 amino acids. Germline assignment: CDR1 SEHNR and CDR2 FQNEAQ (reference sequence). The chain recombines TRBV7-9 with TRBJ1-6; TRBD1 might be the D (5 bases). Input material: axillary lymph node tissue. The TCR comes from a female donor with breast cancer. Some clones in this sample may be carry-over from other donors' samples. Here the CDR3 DNA reads TGTGCCAGCAGCTTGGGGGACTCCTATAATTCACCCCTCCACTTT. It yields the protein CASSLGDSYNSPLHF.